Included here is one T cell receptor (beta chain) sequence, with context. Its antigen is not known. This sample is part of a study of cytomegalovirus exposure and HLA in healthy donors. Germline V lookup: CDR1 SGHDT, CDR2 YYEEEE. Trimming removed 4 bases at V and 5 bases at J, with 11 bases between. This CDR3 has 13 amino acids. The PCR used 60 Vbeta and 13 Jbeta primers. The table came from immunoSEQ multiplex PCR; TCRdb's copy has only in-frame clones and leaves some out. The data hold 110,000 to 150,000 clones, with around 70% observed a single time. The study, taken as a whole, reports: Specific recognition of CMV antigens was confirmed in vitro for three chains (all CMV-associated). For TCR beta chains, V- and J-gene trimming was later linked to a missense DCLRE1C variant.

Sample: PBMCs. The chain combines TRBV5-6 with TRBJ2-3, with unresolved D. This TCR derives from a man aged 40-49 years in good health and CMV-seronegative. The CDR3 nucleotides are TGTGCCAGCAGCAGAGCGTTCGGAGATACGCAGTATTTT. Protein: CASSRAFGDTQYF.